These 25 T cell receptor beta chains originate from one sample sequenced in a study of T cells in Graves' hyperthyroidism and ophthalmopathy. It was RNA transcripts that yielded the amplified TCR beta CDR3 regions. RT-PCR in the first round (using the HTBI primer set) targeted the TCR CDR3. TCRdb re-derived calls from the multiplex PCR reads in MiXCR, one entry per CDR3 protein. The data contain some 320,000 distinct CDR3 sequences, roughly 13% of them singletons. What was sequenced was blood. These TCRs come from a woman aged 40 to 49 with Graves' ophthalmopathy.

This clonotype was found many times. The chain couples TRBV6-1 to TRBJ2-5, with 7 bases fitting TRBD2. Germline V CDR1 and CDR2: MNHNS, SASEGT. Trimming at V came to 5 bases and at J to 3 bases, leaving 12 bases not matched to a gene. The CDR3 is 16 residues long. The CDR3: CASSSPTRAGEETQYF. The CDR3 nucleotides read TGTGCCAGCAGTTCCCCAACACGCGCGGGGGAAGAGACCCAGTACTTC.

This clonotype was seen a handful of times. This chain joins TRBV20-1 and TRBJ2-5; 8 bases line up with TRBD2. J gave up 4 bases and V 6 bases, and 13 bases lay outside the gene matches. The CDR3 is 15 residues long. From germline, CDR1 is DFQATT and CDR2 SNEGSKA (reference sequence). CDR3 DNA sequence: TGCAGTGCCGCCGAACTAGCGGCGGGTAGAGAGACCCAGTACTTC. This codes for CSAAELAAGRETQYF.

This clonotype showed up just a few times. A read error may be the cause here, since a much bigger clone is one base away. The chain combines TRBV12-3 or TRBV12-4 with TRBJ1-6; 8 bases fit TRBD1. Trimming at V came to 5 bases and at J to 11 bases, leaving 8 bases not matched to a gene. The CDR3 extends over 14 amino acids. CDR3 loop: CASSLTGVNPPLHF. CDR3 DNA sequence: TGTGCCAGCAGTCTGACAGGGGTCAATCCACCCCTCCACTTT.

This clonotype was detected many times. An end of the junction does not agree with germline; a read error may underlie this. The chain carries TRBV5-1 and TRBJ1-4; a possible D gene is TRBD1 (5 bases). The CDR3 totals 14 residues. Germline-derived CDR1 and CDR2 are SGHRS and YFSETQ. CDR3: CASSLDRVNEKLFF. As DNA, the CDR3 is TGTGCCAGCAGCTTAGACAGAGTTAATGAAAAACTGTTTTTT.

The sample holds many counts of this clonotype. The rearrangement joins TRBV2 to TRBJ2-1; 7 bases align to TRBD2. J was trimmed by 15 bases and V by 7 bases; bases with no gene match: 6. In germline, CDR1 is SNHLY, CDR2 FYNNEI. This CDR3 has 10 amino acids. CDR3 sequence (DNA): TGTGCCAGCAAGCGAGCGGGGTCGTTCTTC. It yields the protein CASKRAGSFF.

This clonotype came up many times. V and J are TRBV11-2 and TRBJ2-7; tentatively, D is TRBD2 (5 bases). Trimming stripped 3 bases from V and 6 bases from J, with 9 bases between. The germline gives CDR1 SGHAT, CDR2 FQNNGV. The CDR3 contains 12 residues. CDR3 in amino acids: CASSFERLEQYF. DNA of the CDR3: TGTGCCAGCAGCTTTGAGCGGCTCGAGCAGTACTTC. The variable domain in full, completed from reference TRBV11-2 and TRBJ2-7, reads EAGVAQSPRYKIIEKRQSVAFWCNPISGHATLYWYQQILGQGPKLLIQFQNNGVVDDSQLPKDRFSAERLKGVDSTLKIQPAKLEDSAVYLCASSFERLEQYFGPGTRLTVT.

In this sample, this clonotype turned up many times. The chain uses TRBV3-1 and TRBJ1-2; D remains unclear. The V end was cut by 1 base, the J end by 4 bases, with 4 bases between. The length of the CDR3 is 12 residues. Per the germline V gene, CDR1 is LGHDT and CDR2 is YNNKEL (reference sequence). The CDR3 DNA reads TGTGCCAGCAGCCAAGCAGGCTATGGCTACACCTTC. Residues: CASSQAGYGYTF.

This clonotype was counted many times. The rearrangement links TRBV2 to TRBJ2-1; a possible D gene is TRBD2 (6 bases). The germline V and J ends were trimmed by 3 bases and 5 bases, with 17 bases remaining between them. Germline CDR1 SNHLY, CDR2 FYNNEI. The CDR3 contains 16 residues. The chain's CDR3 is CASSEVVFSGNNEQFF. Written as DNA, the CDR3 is TGTGCCAGCAGTGAGGTAGTCTTTAGCGGCAACAATGAGCAGTTCTTC.

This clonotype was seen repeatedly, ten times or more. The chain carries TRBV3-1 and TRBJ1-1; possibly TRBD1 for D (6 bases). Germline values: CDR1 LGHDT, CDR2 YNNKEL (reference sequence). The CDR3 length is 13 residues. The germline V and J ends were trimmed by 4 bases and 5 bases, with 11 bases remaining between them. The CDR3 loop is CASSLRGGTEAFF. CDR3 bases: TGTGCCAGCAGCCTCAGGGGAGGAACTGAAGCTTTCTTT.

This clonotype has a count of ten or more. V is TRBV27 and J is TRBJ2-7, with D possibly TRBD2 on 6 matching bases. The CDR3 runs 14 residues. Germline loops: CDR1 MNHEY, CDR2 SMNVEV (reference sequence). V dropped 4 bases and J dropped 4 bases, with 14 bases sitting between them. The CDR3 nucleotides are TGTGCCAGCAGTTCCGGCCGCGGGAATTACGAGCAGTACTTC. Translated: CASSSGRGNYEQYF.

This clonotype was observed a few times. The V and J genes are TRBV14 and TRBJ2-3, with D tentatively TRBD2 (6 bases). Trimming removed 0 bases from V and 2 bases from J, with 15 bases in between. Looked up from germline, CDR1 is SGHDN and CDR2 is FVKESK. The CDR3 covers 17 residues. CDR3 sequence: CASSQDIGAGLTDTQYF. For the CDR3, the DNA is TGTGCCAGCAGCCAAGATATTGGAGCGGGTCTCACAGATACGCAGTATTTT.

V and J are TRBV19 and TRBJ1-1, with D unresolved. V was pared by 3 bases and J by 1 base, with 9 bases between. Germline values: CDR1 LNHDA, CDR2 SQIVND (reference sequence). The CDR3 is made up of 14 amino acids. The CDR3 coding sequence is TGTGCCAGTAGTATTTTATCAGAGAACACTGAAGCTTTCTTT. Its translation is CASSILSENTEAFF.

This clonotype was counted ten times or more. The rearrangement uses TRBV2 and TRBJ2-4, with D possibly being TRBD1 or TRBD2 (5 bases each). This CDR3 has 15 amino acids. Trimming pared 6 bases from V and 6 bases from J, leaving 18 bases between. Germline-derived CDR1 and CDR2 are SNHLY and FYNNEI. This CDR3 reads CASSLNLGVGNIQYF. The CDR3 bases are TGTGCCAGCAGCCTGAATCTGGGGGTAGGAAACATTCAGTACTTC.

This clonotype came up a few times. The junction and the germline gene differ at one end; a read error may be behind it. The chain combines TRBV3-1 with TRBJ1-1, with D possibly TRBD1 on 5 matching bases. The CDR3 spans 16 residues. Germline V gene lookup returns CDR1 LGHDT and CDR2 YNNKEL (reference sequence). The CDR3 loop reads CASSPPTVFPNPEAFF. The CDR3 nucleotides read TGTGCCAGCAGCCCCCCGACAGTCTTCCCGAACCCTGAAGCTTTCTTT.

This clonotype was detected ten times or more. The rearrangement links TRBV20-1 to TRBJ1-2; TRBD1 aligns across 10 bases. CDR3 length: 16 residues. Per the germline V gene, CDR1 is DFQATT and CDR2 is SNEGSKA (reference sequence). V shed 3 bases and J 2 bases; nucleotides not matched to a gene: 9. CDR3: CSASGSRGQGNYGYTF. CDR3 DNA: TGCAGTGCTAGTGGCTCCCGGGGACAGGGGAACTATGGCTACACCTTC.

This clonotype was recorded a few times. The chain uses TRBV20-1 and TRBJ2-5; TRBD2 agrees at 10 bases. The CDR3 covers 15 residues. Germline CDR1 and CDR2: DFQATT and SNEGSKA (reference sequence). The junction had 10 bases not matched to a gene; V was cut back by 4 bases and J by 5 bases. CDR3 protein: CSAKSSGSLKETQYF. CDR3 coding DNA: TGCAGTGCTAAATCTAGCGGGAGTTTAAAGGAGACCCAGTACTTC.

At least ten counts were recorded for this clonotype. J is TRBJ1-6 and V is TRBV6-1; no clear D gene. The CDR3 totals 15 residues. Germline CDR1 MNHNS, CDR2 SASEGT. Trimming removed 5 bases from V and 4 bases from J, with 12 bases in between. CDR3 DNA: TGTGCCAGCAGTTACGCGAGAGGATATAATTCACCCCTCCACTTT. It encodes CASSYARGYNSPLHF.

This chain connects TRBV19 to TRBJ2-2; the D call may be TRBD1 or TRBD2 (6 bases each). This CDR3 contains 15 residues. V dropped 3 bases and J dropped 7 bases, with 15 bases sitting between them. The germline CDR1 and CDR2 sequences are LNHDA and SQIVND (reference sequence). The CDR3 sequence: CASSIEGGLSGELFF. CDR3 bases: TGTGCCAGTAGTATCGAAGGGGGGCTTAGCGGGGAGCTGTTTTTT.

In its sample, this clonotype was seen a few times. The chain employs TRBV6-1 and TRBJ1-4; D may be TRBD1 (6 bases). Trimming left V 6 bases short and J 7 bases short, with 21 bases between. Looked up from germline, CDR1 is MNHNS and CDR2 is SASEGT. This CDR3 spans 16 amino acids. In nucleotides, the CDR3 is TGTGCCAGCAGCCCCGGTAGACAGGCGGTTTTTGAAAAACTGTTTTTT. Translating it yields CASSPGRQAVFEKLFF.

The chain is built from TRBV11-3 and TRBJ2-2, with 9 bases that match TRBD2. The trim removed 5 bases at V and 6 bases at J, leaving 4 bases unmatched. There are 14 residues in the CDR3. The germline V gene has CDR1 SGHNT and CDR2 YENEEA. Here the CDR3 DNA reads TGTGCCAGCAGCCACCTAGCGGGGCCCGGGGAGCTGTTTTTT. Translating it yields CASSHLAGPGELFF.

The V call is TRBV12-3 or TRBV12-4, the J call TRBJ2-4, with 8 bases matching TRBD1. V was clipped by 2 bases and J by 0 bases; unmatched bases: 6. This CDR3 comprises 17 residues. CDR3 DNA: TGTGCCAGCAGTTTACCGACAGGGGCGTTAGCCAAAAACATTCAGTACTTC. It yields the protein CASSLPTGALAKNIQYF.

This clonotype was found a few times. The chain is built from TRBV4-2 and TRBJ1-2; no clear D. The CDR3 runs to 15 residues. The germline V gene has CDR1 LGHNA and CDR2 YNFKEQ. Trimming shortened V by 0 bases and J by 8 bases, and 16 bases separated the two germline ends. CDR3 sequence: CASSQDHGDAGGYTF. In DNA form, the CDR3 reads TGTGCCAGCAGCCAAGATCACGGGGATGCCGGAGGCTACACCTTC.

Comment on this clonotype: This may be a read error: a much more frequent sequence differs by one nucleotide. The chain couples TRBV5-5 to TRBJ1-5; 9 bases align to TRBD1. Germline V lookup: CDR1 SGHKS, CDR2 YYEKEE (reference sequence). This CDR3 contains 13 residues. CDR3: CASNRGQGQPRHF. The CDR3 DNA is TGTGCCAGCAACAGGGGGCAGGGTCAGCCCCGGCATTTT.

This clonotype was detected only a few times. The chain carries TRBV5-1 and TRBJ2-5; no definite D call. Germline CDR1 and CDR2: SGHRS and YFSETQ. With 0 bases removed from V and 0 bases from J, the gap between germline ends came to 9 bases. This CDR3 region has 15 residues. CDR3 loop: CASSLGVQYQETQYF. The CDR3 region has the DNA TGCGCCAGCAGCTTGGGTGTCCAGTACCAAGAGACCCAGTACTTC.

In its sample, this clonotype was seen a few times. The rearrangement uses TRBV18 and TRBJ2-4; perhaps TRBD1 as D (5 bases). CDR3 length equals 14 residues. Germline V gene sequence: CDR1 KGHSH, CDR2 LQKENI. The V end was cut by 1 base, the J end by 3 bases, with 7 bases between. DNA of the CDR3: TGTGCCAGCTCACCACAGACAGTCAAAAACATTCAGTACTTC. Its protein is CASSPQTVKNIQYF. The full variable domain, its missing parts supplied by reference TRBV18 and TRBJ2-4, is NAGVMQNPRHLVRRRGQEARLRCSPMKGHSHVYWYRQLPEEGLKFMVYLQKENIIDESGMPKERFSAEFPKEGPSILRIQQVVRGDSAAYFCASSPQTVKNIQYFGAGTRLSVL.